This entry features one TCR beta chain sequence. This record comes from a study of shared T cell receptors in the human thymus. The V gene's germline CDR1 is SGHTA and CDR2 FQGNSA. The trim removed 2 bases at V and 1 base at J, leaving 8 bases unmatched. The CDR3 is 16 residues long. Some clones are missing from TCRdb's copy, which holds only in-frame ones; the method was immunoSEQ multiplex PCR. The data show hundreds of thousands of clones, more than 75% seen once. The data were also submitted as part of a second study, on human thymus T cells. From that study: Immunologically healthy infants in Finland undergoing congenital heart defect surgery were the donors. Obtained as resections during corrective heart surgery, the thymus tissue was then studied. Unrelated individuals had highly overlapping thymic repertoires, as reported in related research.

This TCR was sampled from a boy under three years old with a congenital heart defect. Sequencing was performed on thymocytes. The genes are TRBV7-2 and TRBJ2-7; 7 bases align to TRBD1. CDR3 coding DNA: TGTGCCAGCAGCTTAAAATTCGGGACAGAGTCCTACGAGCAGTACTTC. It yields the protein CASSLKFGTESYEQYF. The whole variable domain, remainder taken from reference TRBV7-2 and TRBJ2-7, is GAGVSQSPSNKVTEKGKDVELRCDPISGHTALYWYRQSLGQGLEFLIYFQGNSAPDKSGLPSDRFSAERTGGSVSTLTIQRTQQEDSAVYLCASSLKFGTESYEQYFGPGTRLTVT.